A selection of T cell receptor beta chains follows, all from one sample in a study of shared clonotypes between healthy human individuals. Clones were read by immunoSEQ multiplex PCR, and TCRdb kept only the in-frame ones, dropping some. This sample has a few hundred thousand clones; more than 95% occur once, and the top ten carry 0.057%. What was sequenced was naive CD4+ T cells sorted from blood. All receptors derive from a woman under 40 in good health. Both conserved end residues are trimmed from each CDR3. The order of the fields is V gene, CDR3 protein.

>TRBV29-1
SVEDRLSSSTDTQY
>TRBV6-1
ASKLSGSTDTQY
>TRBV6-5
ASCSGSGHTGELF
>TRBV9
ASSVEVQPVGEQY
>TRBV10-3
AIRKAGTSLSDTQY
>TRBV7-2
ASSLGPEHEQY
>TRBV19
ASRTSGGWTQY
>TRBV5-1
ASSSDAGDYTQY
>TRBV7-9
ASSLGLAGVYEQY
>TRBV28
ASSTDSGTAIEAF
>TRBV18
ASSLGAGHPGSQY
>TRBV28
ASSLRDGEAF
>TRBV27
ASSSDMPYEQY
>TRBV6-5
ASSYGTSGSIHEQY
>TRBV19
ASSMFDQPQH
>TRBV5-4
ASTSGAGGPYEQY
>TRBV5-1
ASSWGPGTGASEQY
>TRBV19
ASSIATGVGYGYT
>TRBV6-1
ASSGQPHEQY
>TRBV6-5
ASSYDRGLGEQY
>TRBV10-1
ASSQDRVYGYT
>TRBV27
ASTMLGTSGMPQY
>TRBV9
ASSVSGQAYEQY
>TRBV4-1
ASSRTRRIAGASYNEQF
>TRBV29-1
SFTRDWNTEAF
>TRBV10-2
ASTRLGGKNIQY
>TRBV2
AVSGDRASGNTIY
>TRBV4-2
ASSQEGARSETQY
>TRBV19
ASSNEKGGMARQF
>TRBV29-1
SVEKGGADTQY
>TRBV7-9
ASSSGQPGETQY
>TRBV10-2
ASSSVSQDSFSYEQY
>TRBV28
ASSTRTSRQETQY
>TRBV2
ASRDGKNIQY
>TRBV28
ASSSPGESSYNEQF
>TRBV2
ASRNGRGTEAF
>TRBV27
ASRSSGSKETQY
>TRBV10-2
ASSESGLAGGMIYEQY
>TRBV27
ASGRAAKSTDTQY
>TRBV11-3
ASSNGIDNEQF
>TRBV7-2
ASSLYQGQGEQY
>TRBV19
ASRVAGNTDTQY
>TRBV6-5
ASRSGGSGNTIY
>TRBV27
ASRGLTGDNTGELF
>TRBV7-3
ASSTQGQGSYNEQF